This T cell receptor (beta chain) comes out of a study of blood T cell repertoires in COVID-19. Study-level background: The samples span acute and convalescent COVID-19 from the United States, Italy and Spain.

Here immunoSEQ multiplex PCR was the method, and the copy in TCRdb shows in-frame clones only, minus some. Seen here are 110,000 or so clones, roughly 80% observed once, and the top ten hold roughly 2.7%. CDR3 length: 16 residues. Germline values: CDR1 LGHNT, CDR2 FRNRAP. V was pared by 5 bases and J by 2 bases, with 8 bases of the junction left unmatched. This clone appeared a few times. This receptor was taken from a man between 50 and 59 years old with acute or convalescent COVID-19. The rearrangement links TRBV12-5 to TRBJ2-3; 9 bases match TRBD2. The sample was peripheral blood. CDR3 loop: CASGRAGGFSTDTQYF. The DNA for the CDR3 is TGTGCTAGTGGTAGGGCGGGGGGGTTCTCCACAGATACGCAGTATTTT. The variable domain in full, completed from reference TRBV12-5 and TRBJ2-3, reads DARVTQTPRHKVTEMGQEVTMRCQPILGHNTVFWYRQTMMQGLELLAYFRNRAPLDDSGMPKDRFSAEMPDATLATLKIQPSEPRDSAVYFCASGRAGGFSTDTQYFGPGTRLTVL.